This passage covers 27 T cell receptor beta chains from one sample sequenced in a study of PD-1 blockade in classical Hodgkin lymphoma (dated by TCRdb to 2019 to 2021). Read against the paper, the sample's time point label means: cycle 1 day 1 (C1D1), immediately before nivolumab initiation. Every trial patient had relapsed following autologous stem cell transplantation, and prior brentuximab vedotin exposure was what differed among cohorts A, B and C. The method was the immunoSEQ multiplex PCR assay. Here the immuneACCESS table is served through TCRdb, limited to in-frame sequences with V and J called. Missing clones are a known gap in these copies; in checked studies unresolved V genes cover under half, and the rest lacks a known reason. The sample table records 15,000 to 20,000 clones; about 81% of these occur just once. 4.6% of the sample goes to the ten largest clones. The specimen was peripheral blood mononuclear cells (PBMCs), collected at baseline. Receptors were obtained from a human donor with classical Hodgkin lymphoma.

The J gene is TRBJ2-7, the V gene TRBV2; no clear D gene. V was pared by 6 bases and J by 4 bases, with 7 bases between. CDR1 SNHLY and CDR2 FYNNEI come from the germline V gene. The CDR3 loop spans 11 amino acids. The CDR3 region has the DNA TGTGCCAGCAGCCCTCTTTACGAGCAGTACTTC. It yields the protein CASSPLYEQYF.

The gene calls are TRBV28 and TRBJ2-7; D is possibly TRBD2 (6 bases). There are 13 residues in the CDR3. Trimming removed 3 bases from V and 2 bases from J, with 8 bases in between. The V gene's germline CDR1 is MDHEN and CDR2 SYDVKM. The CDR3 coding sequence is TGTGCCAGCAGTTTGGGGGGACCCTACGAGCAGTACTTC. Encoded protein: CASSLGGPYEQYF.

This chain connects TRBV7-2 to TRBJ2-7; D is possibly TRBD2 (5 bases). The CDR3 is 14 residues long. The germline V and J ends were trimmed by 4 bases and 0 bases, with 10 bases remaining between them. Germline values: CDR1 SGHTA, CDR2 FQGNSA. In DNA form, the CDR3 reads TGTGCCAGCAGCTCCCCGGGGAGCTCCTACGAGCAGTACTTC. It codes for CASSSPGSSYEQYF.

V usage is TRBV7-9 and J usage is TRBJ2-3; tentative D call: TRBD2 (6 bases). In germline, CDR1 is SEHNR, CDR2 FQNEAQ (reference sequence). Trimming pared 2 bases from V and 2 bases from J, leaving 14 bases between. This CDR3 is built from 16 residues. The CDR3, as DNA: TGTGCCAGCAGCTTATGGTCGGGAGCCGACACAGATACGCAGTATTTT. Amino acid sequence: CASSLWSGADTDTQYF.

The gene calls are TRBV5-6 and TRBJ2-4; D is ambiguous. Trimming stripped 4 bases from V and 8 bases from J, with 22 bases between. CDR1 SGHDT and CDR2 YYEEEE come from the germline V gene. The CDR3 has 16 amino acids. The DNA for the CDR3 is TGTGCCAGCAGCACGACCTCCTACACTCCTGGGGACATTCAGTACTTC. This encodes CASSTTSYTPGDIQYF. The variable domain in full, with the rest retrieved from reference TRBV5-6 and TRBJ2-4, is DAGVTQSPTHLIKTRGQQVTLRCSPKSGHDTVSWYQQALGQGPQFIFQYYEEEERQRGNFPDRFSGHQFPNYSSELNVNALLLGDSALYLCASSTTSYTPGDIQYFGAGTRLSVL.

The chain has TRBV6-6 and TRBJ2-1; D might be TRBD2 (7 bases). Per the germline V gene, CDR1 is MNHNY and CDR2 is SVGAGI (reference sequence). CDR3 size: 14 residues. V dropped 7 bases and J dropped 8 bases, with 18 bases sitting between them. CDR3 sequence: CASIPRGGGDEQFF. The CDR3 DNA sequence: TGTGCCAGCATCCCACGCGGAGGGGGGGATGAGCAGTTCTTC.

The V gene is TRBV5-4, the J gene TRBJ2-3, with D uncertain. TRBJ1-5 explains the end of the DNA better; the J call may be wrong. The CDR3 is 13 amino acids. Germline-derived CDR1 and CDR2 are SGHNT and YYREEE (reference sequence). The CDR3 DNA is TGTGCCAGCAGCACGGACTATCCAGATACGCAGCATTTT. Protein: CASSTDYPDTQHF.

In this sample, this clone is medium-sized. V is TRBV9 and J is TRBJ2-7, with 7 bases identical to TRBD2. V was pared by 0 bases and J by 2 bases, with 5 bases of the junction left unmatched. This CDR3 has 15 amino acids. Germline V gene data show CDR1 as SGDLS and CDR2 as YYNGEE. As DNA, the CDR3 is TGTGCCAGCAGCGTAGCTCCAGGACTAGCCTACGAGCAGTACTTC. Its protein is CASSVAPGLAYEQYF.

Here the CDR3 DNA reads TGTGCCAGCAGCTTAGTGGTTACAGGGCCAACTAATGAAAAACTGTTTTTT. Its translation: CASSLVVTGPTNEKLFF. The chain employs TRBV7-9 and TRBJ1-4, with D perhaps matching TRBD1 (6 bases). Germline values: CDR1 SEHNR, CDR2 FQNEAQ (reference sequence). The CDR3 runs to 17 residues. Trimming took 1 base from V and 0 from J, leaving 12 bases between them.

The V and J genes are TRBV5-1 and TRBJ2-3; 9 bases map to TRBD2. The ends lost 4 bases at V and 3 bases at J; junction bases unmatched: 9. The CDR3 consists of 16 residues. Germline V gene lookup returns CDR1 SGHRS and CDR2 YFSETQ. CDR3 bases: TGCGCCAGCAGCCCGAGTAGCGGGAGCGGAACAGATACGCAGTATTTT. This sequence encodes CASSPSSGSGTDTQYF.

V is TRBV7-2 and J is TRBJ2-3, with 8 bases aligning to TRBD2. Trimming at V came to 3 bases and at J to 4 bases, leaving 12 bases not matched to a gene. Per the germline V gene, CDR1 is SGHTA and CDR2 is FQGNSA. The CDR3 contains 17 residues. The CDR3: CASSLGLRGVSPDTQYF. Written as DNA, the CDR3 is TGTGCCAGCAGCTTGGGGCTGCGGGGGGTTTCCCCAGATACGCAGTATTTT. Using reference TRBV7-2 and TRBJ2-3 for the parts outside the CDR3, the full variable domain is GAGVSQSPSNKVTEKGKDVELRCDPISGHTALYWYRQSLGQGLEFLIYFQGNSAPDKSGLPSDRFSAERTGGSVSTLTIQRTQQEDSAVYLCASSLGLRGVSPDTQYFGPGTRLTVL.

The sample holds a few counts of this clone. The CDR3 DNA reads as TGCGCCAGCAGCTGGGACAGGGTAGGGACCCACACAGATACGCAGTATTTT. It codes for CASSWDRVGTHTDTQYF. The chain is built from TRBV4-1 and TRBJ2-3, with TRBD1 matching 9 bases. Looked up from germline, CDR1 is MGHRA and CDR2 is YSYEKL. Losses at the gene ends were 5 bases for V and 2 bases for J; bases not matched to a gene: 11. This CDR3 spans 17 amino acids.

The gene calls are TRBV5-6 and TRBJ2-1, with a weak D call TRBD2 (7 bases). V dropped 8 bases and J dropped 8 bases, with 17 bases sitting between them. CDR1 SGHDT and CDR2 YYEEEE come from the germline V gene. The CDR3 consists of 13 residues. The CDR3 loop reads CASGGAPVDEQFF. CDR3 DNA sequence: TGTGCCAGTGGGGGGGCGCCGGTTGATGAGCAGTTCTTC.

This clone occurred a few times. In DNA, the CDR3 is TGTGCCAGCAGCGTTGGCGGGAGGGCCCTAAGCGTGTTGAATGAGCAGTTCTTC. Amino acids: CASSVGGRALSVLNEQFF. This chain connects TRBV9 to TRBJ2-1; TRBD2 matches at 9 bases. V dropped 2 bases and J dropped 7; count of bases not matched to a gene: 16. The CDR3 runs to 18 residues. In germline, CDR1 is SGDLS, CDR2 YYNGEE.

The CDR3 DNA reads TGTGCCAGCTCACCATTTTCGAGCGGGAGTGGCGCAGATACGCAGTATTTT. It specifies CASSPFSSGSGADTQYF. The gene calls are TRBV18 and TRBJ2-3; 8 bases align to TRBD2. V was pared by 2 bases and J by 4 bases, with 11 bases of the junction left unmatched. Per germline, CDR1 KGHSH and CDR2 LQKENI. The CDR3 is 17 amino acids.

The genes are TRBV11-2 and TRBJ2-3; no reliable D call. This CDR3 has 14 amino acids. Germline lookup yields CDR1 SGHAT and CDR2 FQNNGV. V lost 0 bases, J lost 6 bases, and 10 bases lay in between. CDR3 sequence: CASSLDRVGDTQYF. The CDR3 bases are TGTGCCAGCAGCTTAGATCGCGTAGGGGATACGCAGTATTTT.

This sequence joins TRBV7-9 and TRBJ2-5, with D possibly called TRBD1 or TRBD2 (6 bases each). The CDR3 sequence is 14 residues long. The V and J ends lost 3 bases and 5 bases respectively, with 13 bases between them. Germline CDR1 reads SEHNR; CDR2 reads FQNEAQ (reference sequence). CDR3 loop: CASSFSGGAETQYF. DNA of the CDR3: TGTGCCAGCAGCTTTTCCGGGGGCGCGGAGACCCAGTACTTC. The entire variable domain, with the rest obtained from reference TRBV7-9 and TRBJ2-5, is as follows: DTGVSQNPRHKITKRGQNVTFRCDPISEHNRLYWYRQTLGQGPEFLTYFQNEAQLEKSRLLSDRFSAERPKGSFSTLEIQRTEQGDSAMYLCASSFSGGAETQYFGPGTRLLVL.

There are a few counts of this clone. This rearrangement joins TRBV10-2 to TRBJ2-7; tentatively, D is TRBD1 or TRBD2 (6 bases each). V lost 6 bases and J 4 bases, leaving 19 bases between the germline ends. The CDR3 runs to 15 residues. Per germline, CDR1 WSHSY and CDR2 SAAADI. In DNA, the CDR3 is TGCGCCAGCAGGGTGGGGGCCAGCGGGTCATACGAGCAGTACTTC. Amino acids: CASRVGASGSYEQYF.

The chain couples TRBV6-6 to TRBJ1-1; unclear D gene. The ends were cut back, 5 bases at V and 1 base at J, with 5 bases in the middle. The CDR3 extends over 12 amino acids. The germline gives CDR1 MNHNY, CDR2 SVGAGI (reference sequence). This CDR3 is CASSPSNTEAFF. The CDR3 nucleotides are TGTGCCAGCAGTCCCTCGAACACTGAAGCTTTCTTT.

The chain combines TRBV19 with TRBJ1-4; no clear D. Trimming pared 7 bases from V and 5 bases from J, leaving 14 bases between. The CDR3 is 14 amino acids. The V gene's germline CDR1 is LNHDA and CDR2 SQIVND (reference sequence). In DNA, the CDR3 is TGTGCCAGTACCCTAGGGATAGGGAATGAAAAACTGTTTTTT. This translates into CASTLGIGNEKLFF.

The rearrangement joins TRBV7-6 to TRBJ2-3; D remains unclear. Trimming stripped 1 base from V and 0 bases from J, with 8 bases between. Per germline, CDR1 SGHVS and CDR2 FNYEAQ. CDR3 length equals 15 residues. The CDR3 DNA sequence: TGTGCCAGCAGCTTAGGAGTTACTAGCACAGATACGCAGTATTTT. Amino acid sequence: CASSLGVTSTDTQYF.

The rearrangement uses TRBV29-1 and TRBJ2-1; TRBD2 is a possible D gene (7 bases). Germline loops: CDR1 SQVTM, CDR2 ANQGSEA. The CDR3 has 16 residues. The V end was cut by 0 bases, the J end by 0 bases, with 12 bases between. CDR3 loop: CSVEDGGGSSYNEQFF. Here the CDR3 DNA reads TGCAGCGTTGAAGACGGGGGCGGGAGCTCCTACAATGAGCAGTTCTTC.

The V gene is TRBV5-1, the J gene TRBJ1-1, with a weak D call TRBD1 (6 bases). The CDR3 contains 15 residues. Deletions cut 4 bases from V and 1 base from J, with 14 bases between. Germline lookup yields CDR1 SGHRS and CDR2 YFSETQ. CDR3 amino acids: CASSDPGQSNTEAFF. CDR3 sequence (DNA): TGCGCCAGCAGCGACCCAGGACAGTCGAACACTGAAGCTTTCTTT.

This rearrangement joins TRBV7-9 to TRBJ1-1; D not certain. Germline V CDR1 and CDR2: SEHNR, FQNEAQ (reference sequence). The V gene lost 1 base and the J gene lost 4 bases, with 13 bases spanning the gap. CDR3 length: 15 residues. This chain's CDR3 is CASSLDTRRITEAFF. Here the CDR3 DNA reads TGTGCCAGCAGCTTAGATACGCGGAGAATCACTGAAGCTTTCTTT.

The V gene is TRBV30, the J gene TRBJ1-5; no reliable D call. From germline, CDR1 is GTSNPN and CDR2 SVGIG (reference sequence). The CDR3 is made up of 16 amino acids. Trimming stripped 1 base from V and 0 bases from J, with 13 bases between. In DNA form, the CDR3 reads TGTGCCTGGAGTGAAGGGCGCCTTACTAGCAATCAGCCCCAGCATTTT. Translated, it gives CAWSEGRLTSNQPQHF.

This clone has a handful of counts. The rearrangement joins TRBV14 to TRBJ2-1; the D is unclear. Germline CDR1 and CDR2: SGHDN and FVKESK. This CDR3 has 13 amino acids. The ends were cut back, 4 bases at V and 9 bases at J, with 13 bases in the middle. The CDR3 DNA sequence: TGTGCCAGCAGCCTTACTATGGGTGGTGAGCAGTTCTTC. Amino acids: CASSLTMGGEQFF.

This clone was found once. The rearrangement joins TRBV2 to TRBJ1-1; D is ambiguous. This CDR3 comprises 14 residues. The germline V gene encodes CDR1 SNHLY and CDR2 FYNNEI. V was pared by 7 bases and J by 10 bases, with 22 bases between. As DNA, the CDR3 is TGTGCCAGCATGCCCTCCCCCGGCGGGTACGGAGCTTTCTTT. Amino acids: CASMPSPGGYGAFF.